The source of this TCR beta chain is a study of post-analysis software for immune sequencing data. Broader study findings: Higher frequency in patients than in controls was seen for about five TRBV segments, with TRBV5-6, TRBV5-1 and TRBV20-1 among them. Same-batch samples co-clustered strongly by F measure.

Included in the TCR beta cDNA libraries were unique molecular identifiers. One entry per CDR3 protein, called by TCRdb with MiXCR from the PCR reads. Among roughly 540,000 distinct CDR3 sequences listed, around a third were seen once. CDR3 length equals 15 residues. J gave up 0 bases and V 4 bases, and 5 bases lay outside the gene matches. This clonotype was seen many times. The antigen is not known. This receptor was obtained from a girl aged 2-17 years with multiple sclerosis. V usage is TRBV12-3 or TRBV12-4 and J usage is TRBJ1-2, with 7 bases fitting TRBD1. Sample: blood. CDR3 sequence reads: CASSSGTAPNYGYTF. Here the CDR3 DNA reads TGTGCCAGCAGTTCAGGGACAGCCCCTAACTATGGCTACACCTTC.